The 29 T cell receptor beta chains given below trace back to one sample, sequenced in a study of a mutant IDH1 vaccine in newly diagnosed glioma. Time point noted: baseline, week 1 (first vaccination visit). Treatment described: pre-vaccination baseline after standard-of-care therapy. Using immunoSEQ multiplex PCR, the repertoire was profiled, and TCRdb retains in-frame clones only, with some absent. In the table there are about 34,000 clones, about four fifths of which are singletons. The source was peripheral blood mononuclear cells (PBMCs), collected from a glioma patient treated with radiotherapy, temozolomide or both. The source of these receptors is a man between 45 and 60 years old with glioma. Some clones in this sample may be carry-over from other donors' samples.

This rearrangement joins TRBV19 to TRBJ2-7, with 7 bases aligning to TRBD1. Germline CDR1 and CDR2: LNHDA and SQIVND (reference sequence). Germline trimming cut 3 bases from V and 1 base from J; bases unmatched to any gene: 15. This CDR3 contains 18 residues. CDR3 sequence reads: CASSITPRQGTPSYEQYF. The CDR3 DNA is TGTGCCAGTAGTATTACCCCCCGACAGGGTACCCCTTCCTACGAGCAGTACTTC.

This clone has only one observation. The chain links TRBV19 to TRBJ1-3; no definite D call. V was cut by 3 bases and J by 4 bases, with 7 bases left in between. The CDR3 is made up of 13 amino acids. Germline V lookup: CDR1 LNHDA, CDR2 SQIVND (reference sequence). The CDR3, as DNA: TGTGCCAGTAGTATTTCGTGGGGAAACACCATATATTTT. Protein sequence: CASSISWGNTIYF.

This chain connects TRBV4-1 to TRBJ2-7; TRBD1 agrees at 7 bases. The germline gives CDR1 MGHRA, CDR2 YSYEKL. After removal of 0 bases from V and 3 bases from J, the junction contained 2 bases not matched to a gene. The CDR3 runs 14 residues. The CDR3 nucleotides read TGCGCCAGCAGCCAAGAAGGACAGGACTACGAGCAGTACTTC. It specifies CASSQEGQDYEQYF.

CDR3 protein: CASSEKRVQETQYF. The CDR3 region has the DNA TGTGCCAGCAGTGAAAAACGGGTCCAAGAGACCCAGTACTTC. The chain recombines TRBV2 with TRBJ2-5; the D is unclear. With 2 bases removed from V and 1 base from J, the gap between germline ends came to 8 bases. Looked up from germline, CDR1 is SNHLY and CDR2 is FYNNEI. The CDR3 runs 14 residues.

The V call is TRBV28, the J call TRBJ1-1, with D possibly TRBD1 on 5 matching bases. The CDR3 has 14 amino acids. Looked up from germline, CDR1 is MDHEN and CDR2 is SYDVKM. Trimming took off 3 bases at V and 5 bases at J, with 13 bases between the two ends. The DNA of the CDR3 is TGTGCCAGCAGTTTCAGGGAACCGGGGACTGAAGCTTTCTTT. Translating gives CASSFREPGTEAFF.

The chain has TRBV7-9 and TRBJ1-2, with D possibly matching TRBD1 (5 bases). V was shortened by 8 bases and J by 4 bases, with 26 bases between the two germline ends. Germline loops: CDR1 SEHNR, CDR2 FQNEAQ (reference sequence). CDR3 length: 17 amino acids. CDR3 in DNA: TGTGCCAGCGCTGGAGAACAATACGATACAGGCGCCTATGGCTACACCTTC. Translating gives CASAGEQYDTGAYGYTF.

The chain is built from TRBV29-1 and TRBJ1-1, with D possibly matching TRBD1 (5 bases). Trimming stripped 6 bases from V and 2 bases from J, with 13 bases between. Germline V gene lookup returns CDR1 SQVTM and CDR2 ANQGSEA. The CDR3 is made up of 13 amino acids. As DNA, the CDR3 is TGCAGCGTATCACAGGTCCCTAACACTGAAGCTTTCTTT. Translated: CSVSQVPNTEAFF.

The chain employs TRBV7-8 and TRBJ2-7, with 7 bases that match TRBD1. J lost 5 bases, V lost 4 bases, and 5 bases had no gene match. This CDR3 is 13 amino acids long. The germline V gene encodes CDR1 SGHVS and CDR2 FQNEAQ. In DNA form, the CDR3 reads TGTGCCAGCAGCTGGGGACAGAGGAACGAGCAGTACTTC. It specifies CASSWGQRNEQYF.

The chain links TRBV7-2 to TRBJ1-5; D is ambiguous. Germline V gives CDR1 SGHTA, CDR2 FQGNSA. The CDR3 spans 13 residues. The V end lost 1 base, the J end lost 6 bases, and 7 bases lay between the germline ends. CDR3 loop: CASSLDNSQPQHF. As DNA, the CDR3 is TGTGCCAGCAGCTTAGACAATTCTCAGCCCCAGCATTTT.

The chain has TRBV29-1 and TRBJ2-7; D remains unclear. The CDR3 length is 11 residues. V was clipped by 4 bases and J by 5 bases, with 9 bases between them. From germline, CDR1 is SQVTM and CDR2 ANQGSEA. The CDR3 here is CSVAPPNEQYF. Written as DNA, the CDR3 is TGCAGCGTTGCCCCCCCGAACGAGCAGTACTTC.

This clone was observed a handful of times. This chain joins TRBV15 and TRBJ1-4; 10 bases are shared with TRBD1. Germline trimming cut 4 bases from V and 8 bases from J; bases unmatched to any gene: 13. CDR1 LNHNV and CDR2 YYDKDF come from the germline V gene (reference sequence). The CDR3 consists of 17 residues. The CDR3 DNA reads as TGTGCCACCAGCAAGTATCTGACAGGGGGCTTTTTGGAAAAACTGTTTTTT. It yields the protein CATSKYLTGGFLEKLFF.

The rearrangement joins TRBV27 to TRBJ2-7; TRBD2 agrees at 12 bases. After removal of 5 bases from V and 6 bases from J, the junction contained 5 bases not matched to a gene. Germline V gives CDR1 MNHEY, CDR2 SMNVEV (reference sequence). The CDR3 contains 14 residues. CDR3 sequence (DNA): TGTGCCAGCAGTGTGACTAGCGGGAGAGGCGAGCAGTACTTC. Residues: CASSVTSGRGEQYF.

The V and J genes are TRBV5-1 and TRBJ2-4, with D possibly being TRBD1 or TRBD2 (5 bases each). Between the trimmed V and J ends, which lost 4 bases and 9 bases, there was a span of 11 bases. The CDR3 is 12 amino acids. Germline V gene lookup returns CDR1 SGHRS and CDR2 YFSETQ. DNA for the CDR3: TGCGCCAGCAGCCCCGGGACCCCCATTCAGTACTTC. Amino acids: CASSPGTPIQYF.

The rearrangement links TRBV10-3 to TRBJ2-2, with D possibly matching TRBD1 (6 bases). The CDR3 length is 15 residues. V shed 6 bases and J shed 0 bases, with 11 bases lying between them. From germline, CDR1 is ENHRY and CDR2 SYGVKD. The CDR3 protein is CAIRGAGANTGELFF. The CDR3 nucleotides read TGTGCCATCAGAGGAGCAGGGGCGAACACCGGGGAGCTGTTTTTT.

The chain carries TRBV19 and TRBJ2-5, with D unclear. Looked up from germline, CDR1 is LNHDA and CDR2 is SQIVND (reference sequence). The CDR3 covers 16 residues. Trimming cost V 4 bases and J 2 bases, with 17 bases left between them. The CDR3 here is CASSTLPGPPQETQYF. CDR3 coding DNA: TGTGCCAGTAGTACCTTACCAGGACCCCCACAAGAGACCCAGTACTTC.

The V and J genes are TRBV6-6 and TRBJ2-3; D is unclear. The V end lost 2 bases, the J end lost 2 bases, and 11 bases lay between the germline ends. This CDR3 is 15 amino acids long. Per the germline V gene, CDR1 is MNHNY and CDR2 is SVGAGI (reference sequence). CDR3 amino acids: CASSYGVSHTDTQYF. In DNA form, the CDR3 reads TGTGCCAGCAGTTACGGAGTCAGCCACACAGATACGCAGTATTTT.

This clone was seen once. This chain joins TRBV5-6 and TRBJ2-7, with a weak D call TRBD1 (5 bases). The germline gives CDR1 SGHDT, CDR2 YYEEEE. The CDR3 contains 13 residues. The V end was cut by 4 bases, the J end by 1 base, with 9 bases between. The CDR3 spells CASSPQVSYEQYF. The CDR3 DNA reads as TGTGCCAGCAGCCCACAGGTATCCTACGAGCAGTACTTC.

The chain joins TRBV10-3 to TRBJ1-6; 11 bases align to TRBD1. Per germline, CDR1 ENHRY and CDR2 SYGVKD. V lost 3 bases and J lost 10; bases outside the gene matches: 5. This CDR3 comprises 15 residues. CDR3 DNA sequence: TGTGCCATCAGTGAAGGACAGGGGGCTGGATCACCCCTCCACTTT. Protein: CAISEGQGAGSPLHF.

The table lists this clone with a count of one. The chain couples TRBV27 to TRBJ1-2, with TRBD1 as a possible D gene (6 bases). CDR1 MNHEY and CDR2 SMNVEV come from the germline V gene (reference sequence). The V end was cut by 6 bases, the J end by 4 bases, with 18 bases between. This CDR3 is 15 amino acids long. DNA for the CDR3: TGTGCCAGCAGGGGTTTTGGGGGCGAAGGCTATGGCTACACCTTC. This encodes CASRGFGGEGYGYTF.

The chain is built from TRBV7-8 and TRBJ1-1; D uncertain. V lost 3 bases and J lost 8, with 10 bases in between. This CDR3 has 12 amino acids. Germline loops: CDR1 SGHVS, CDR2 FQNEAQ. The CDR3 here is CASSFDGGEAFF. As DNA, the CDR3 is TGTGCCAGCAGCTTCGACGGAGGCGAAGCTTTCTTT. Full variable domain (outside the CDR3, taken from reference TRBV7-8 and TRBJ1-1): GAGVSQSPRYKVAKRGQDVALRCDPISGHVSLFWYQQALGQGPEFLTYFQNEAQLDKSGLPSDRFFAERPEGSVSTLKIQRTQQEDSAVYLCASSFDGGEAFFGQGTRLTVV.

The chain combines TRBV27 with TRBJ1-1; tentatively, D is TRBD1 (6 bases). Germline CDR1 MNHEY, CDR2 SMNVEV (reference sequence). The CDR3 runs 15 residues. Trimming shortened V by 0 bases and J by 1 base, and 9 bases separated the two germline ends. The CDR3 DNA reads as TGTGCCAGCAGTTTATCAATAGGGGGGAACACTGAAGCTTTCTTT. Its protein product is CASSLSIGGNTEAFF.

This clone appeared a single time. The chain joins TRBV4-1 to TRBJ2-3, with D possibly matching TRBD1 (5 bases). Trimming removed 4 bases from V and 1 base from J, with 15 bases in between. There are 16 residues in the CDR3. Per the germline V gene, CDR1 is MGHRA and CDR2 is YSYEKL. As DNA, the CDR3 is TGCGCCAGCAGCCCACACCAGGGCGTTGGCACAGATACGCAGTATTTT. Its protein is CASSPHQGVGTDTQYF.

This clone was seen once. The chain combines TRBV7-9 with TRBJ2-1; the D is unclear. The V and J ends lost 3 bases and 8 bases respectively, with 8 bases between them. The CDR3 is made up of 12 amino acids. From germline, CDR1 is SEHNR and CDR2 FQNEAQ (reference sequence). The CDR3 DNA is TGTGCCAGCAGCTTTGCCGGAGATGAGCAGTTCTTC. It yields the protein CASSFAGDEQFF.

This clone was observed a handful of times. The chain links TRBV4-1 to TRBJ2-1; D perhaps matches TRBD1 (6 bases). Trimming cost V 1 base and J 8 bases, with 15 bases left between them. Per germline, CDR1 MGHRA and CDR2 YSYEKL. CDR3 size: 15 residues. The CDR3 sequence is CASSQVARGVDEQFF. The CDR3 DNA reads TGCGCCAGCAGCCAAGTAGCCAGGGGAGTCGATGAGCAGTTCTTC.

This clone was found a few times. The J gene is TRBJ1-1, the V gene TRBV29-1; D remains unclear. The germline V gene encodes CDR1 SQVTM and CDR2 ANQGSEA. Trimming removed 3 bases from V and 5 bases from J, with 10 bases in between. This CDR3 is 12 amino acids long. This CDR3 reads CSVDSILTEAFF. CDR3 sequence (DNA): TGCAGCGTTGATAGTATTCTAACTGAAGCTTTCTTT.

The V gene is TRBV29-1, the J gene TRBJ2-1; D is undetermined. The CDR3 has 11 amino acids. Trimming removed 4 bases at V and 4 bases at J, with 5 bases between. Looked up from germline, CDR1 is SQVTM and CDR2 is ANQGSEA. The CDR3 reads CSVGDYNEQFF. The CDR3 DNA is TGCAGCGTTGGAGATTACAATGAGCAGTTCTTC.

The chain uses TRBV19 and TRBJ1-2, with D possibly matching TRBD1 (5 bases). Trimming took off 4 bases at V and 1 base at J, with 13 bases between the two ends. The germline V gene encodes CDR1 LNHDA and CDR2 SQIVND (reference sequence). This CDR3 contains 15 residues. Written as DNA, the CDR3 is TGTGCCAGTAGTACATTCGGGACTAGTAACTATGGCTACACCTTC. Protein product: CASSTFGTSNYGYTF.

The chain uses TRBV27 and TRBJ1-2; 7 bases match TRBD1. Germline values: CDR1 MNHEY, CDR2 SMNVEV (reference sequence). With 3 bases clipped from V and 6 bases from J, the junction kept 7 bases outside the gene matches. The CDR3 has 14 residues. The CDR3 bases are TGTGCCAGCAGTTTCCTACAGGGGACTAATGGCTACACCTTC. It encodes CASSFLQGTNGYTF.

The chain has TRBV7-8 and TRBJ1-1, with a tentative D call TRBD1 (5 bases). Germline CDR1 and CDR2: SGHVS and FQNEAQ. CDR3 length: 14 residues. The germline V and J ends were trimmed by 5 bases and 5 bases, with 15 bases remaining between them. The chain's CDR3 is CASSPGRGKTEAFF. The CDR3 nucleotides are TGTGCCAGCAGCCCGGGGCGGGGCAAGACTGAAGCTTTCTTT.